Following are 30 T cell receptor beta chains from one sample sequenced in a study of CD8+CD57+ T cells in acquired aplastic anemia. Sequencing was done on patients that had shown CD8+CD57+ cell expansion by flow cytometry. Genomic DNA acted as the template from which TCR beta VDJ combination and CDR3 sequence profiling were carried out. TCRdb independently ran MiXCR on the reads; one entry per CDR3 protein. The data contain under 200,000 distinct CDR3 sequences, 71% of them singletons. The sequenced material came from sorted CD4+, CD8+, or CD8+CD57+ T cells (not recorded which) from PBMCs. These receptors were obtained from a human donor with aplastic anemia.

This clonotype was observed a few times. The chain uses TRBV25-1 and TRBJ1-6, with 9 bases aligning to TRBD1. Unmatched junction bases numbered 3, after V lost 8 bases and J lost 7 bases. The CDR3 spans 13 residues. Per the germline V gene, CDR1 is MGHDK and CDR2 is SYGVNS. In DNA form, the CDR3 reads TGTGCCAGCGCTGGGACAGGGAATTCACCCCTCCACTTT. Translating gives CASAGTGNSPLHF.

The chain links TRBV20-1 to TRBJ1-2; D is ambiguous. In germline, CDR1 is DFQATT, CDR2 SNEGSKA (reference sequence). V lost 5 bases and J lost 7, with 11 bases in between. The CDR3 runs 11 residues. CDR3 region: CSARAESGYTF. The CDR3 region has the DNA TGCAGTGCTCGAGCGGAATCTGGCTACACCTTC.

Regarding this clonotype: The germline gene is not matched at one end of the junction; a read error may be the cause. This rearrangement joins TRBV7-7 to TRBJ2-5; D is unclear. CDR3 length equals 14 residues. The germline CDR1 and CDR2 sequences are SSHAT and FNYEAQ (reference sequence). CDR3 nucleotide sequence: TGTGCTAGCAGCTTAGATCAGTACCAAGAGACCCAGTACTTC. Protein sequence: CASSLDQYQETQYF.

J is TRBJ2-7 and V is TRBV6-2 or TRBV6-3, with D tentatively TRBD1 or TRBD2 (5 bases each). Germline lookup yields CDR1 MNHEY and CDR2 SVGEGT. The CDR3 totals 11 residues. V dropped 10 bases and J dropped 4 bases, with 11 bases sitting between them. This CDR3 reads CATAWGYEQYF. The DNA for the CDR3 is TGTGCCACCGCTTGGGGGTACGAGCAGTACTTC.

The chain recombines TRBV7-8 with TRBJ2-3, with 10 bases identical to TRBD2. Losses at the gene ends were 8 bases for V and 6 bases for J; bases not matched to a gene: 11. The CDR3 consists of 15 residues. Germline V gives CDR1 SGHVS, CDR2 FQNEAQ. The CDR3 spells CASPAPTSGEDTQYF. CDR3 nucleotides: TGTGCCAGCCCCGCCCCAACTAGCGGGGAGGATACGCAGTATTTT.

The chain couples TRBV15 to TRBJ1-3; 9 nucleotides align to TRBD1. V lost 5 bases, J lost 8 bases, and 10 bases stayed unmatched. This CDR3 has 15 residues. Germline CDR1 reads LNHNV; CDR2 reads YYDKDF (reference sequence). The CDR3 reads CATSSPGTGIDTIYF. The DNA of the CDR3 is TGTGCCACCAGCTCCCCCGGGACAGGGATAGACACCATATATTTT.

This chain connects TRBV5-1 to TRBJ1-1; tentatively, D is TRBD1 (5 bases). V was clipped by 1 base and J by 5 bases, with 12 bases between them. In germline, CDR1 is SGHRS, CDR2 YFSETQ. The CDR3 totals 14 residues. The CDR3 protein is CASSLRGGGTEAFF. DNA for the CDR3: TGCGCCAGCAGCTTGCGGGGCGGTGGAACTGAAGCTTTCTTT. The complete variable domain, with remaining parts taken from reference TRBV5-1 and TRBJ1-1, reads KAGVTQTPRYLIKTRGQQVTLSCSPISGHRSVSWYQQTPGQGLQFLFEYFSETQRNKGNFPGRFSGRQFSNSRSEMNVSTLELGDSALYLCASSLRGGGTEAFFGQGTRLTVV.

CDR3 in DNA: TGTGCCATCAGCGATACCGGGGAGCTGTTTTTT. Encoded protein: CAISDTGELFF. J is TRBJ2-2 and V is TRBV10-3; D is unclear. With 6 bases removed from V and 5 bases from J, the gap between germline ends came to 4 bases. The CDR3 extends over 11 amino acids. Germline values: CDR1 ENHRY, CDR2 SYGVKD.

The CDR3 loop reads CSARSLAGRGVPETQYF. The CDR3 DNA reads as TGCAGTGCTAGGTCCCTTGCGGGGCGGGGGGTCCCAGAGACCCAGTACTTC. The rearrangement uses TRBV20-1 and TRBJ2-5; 8 bases match TRBD2. J was trimmed by 4 bases and V by 3 bases; bases with no gene match: 16. The CDR3 loop spans 17 amino acids. Germline V gene sequence: CDR1 DFQATT, CDR2 SNEGSKA (reference sequence).

The chain employs TRBV29-1 and TRBJ1-5; D is uncertain. Trimming shortened V by 4 bases and J by 4 bases, and 8 bases separated the two germline ends. Germline V gives CDR1 SQVTM, CDR2 ANQGSEA. This CDR3 contains 12 residues. The CDR3 DNA reads TGCAGCGTTGCTGGCCGGAATCAGCCCCAGCATTTT. It codes for CSVAGRNQPQHF.

The chain has TRBV15 and TRBJ1-1; D is possibly TRBD1 (5 bases). The CDR3 extends over 15 amino acids. Trimming removed 1 base at V and 4 bases at J, with 13 bases between. Germline V gene lookup returns CDR1 LNHNV and CDR2 YYDKDF (reference sequence). This CDR3 is CATSRGSRGITEAFF. CDR3 in DNA: TGTGCCACCAGCAGAGGATCGAGGGGAATCACTGAAGCTTTCTTT.

The V gene is TRBV9, the J gene TRBJ2-1; TRBD2 might be the D (5 bases). Per the germline V gene, CDR1 is SGDLS and CDR2 is YYNGEE. V lost 0 bases and J 4 bases, leaving 11 bases between the germline ends. The length of the CDR3 is 15 residues. The CDR3 loop is CASSVAGWEYNEQFF. The DNA for the CDR3 is TGTGCCAGCAGCGTAGCGGGGTGGGAATACAATGAGCAGTTCTTC.

The genes are TRBV20-1 and TRBJ2-1; TRBD2 matches 8 bases. CDR1 and CDR2 (germline): DFQATT, SNEGSKA (reference sequence). V dropped 0 bases and J dropped 5; count of bases not matched to a gene: 3. This CDR3 is 14 amino acids long. CDR3 DNA: TGCAGTGCTAGAGATGGAGCGGGAGACAATGAGCAGTTCTTC. As protein: CSARDGAGDNEQFF.

The chain couples TRBV2 to TRBJ1-6; D is ambiguous. Germline CDR1 SNHLY, CDR2 FYNNEI. The CDR3 has 11 residues. With 8 bases removed from V and 8 bases from J, the gap between germline ends came to 7 bases. In DNA, the CDR3 is TGTGCCAGCGAGGGATATTCACCCCTCCACTTT. Protein product: CASEGYSPLHF.

This clonotype came up many times. The chain recombines TRBV6-5 with TRBJ2-1; TRBD1 matches 7 bases. The germline gives CDR1 MNHEY, CDR2 SVGAGI. This CDR3 is built from 13 residues. Here the CDR3 reads CASGQEFYNEQFF. The DNA of the CDR3 is TGTGCTTCCGGACAGGAGTTCTACAATGAGCAGTTCTTC.

This clonotype has only a few counts. The chain has TRBV6-6 and TRBJ2-1; 9 bases are shared with TRBD2. The V and J ends lost 10 bases and 2 bases, in that order; junction bases with no gene match: 12. Germline values: CDR1 MNHNY, CDR2 SVGAGI (reference sequence). This CDR3 spans 16 amino acids. This CDR3 reads CATRGHGGRAYNEQFF. CDR3 nucleotides: TGTGCCACCCGGGGTCATGGCGGGAGGGCCTACAATGAGCAGTTCTTC.

This chain links TRBV11-2 with TRBJ2-5; perhaps TRBD2 as D (7 bases). With 4 bases removed from V and 5 bases from J, the gap between germline ends came to 11 bases. The CDR3 is 13 residues long. The germline CDR1 and CDR2 sequences are SGHAT and FQNNGV. CDR3 sequence reads: CASSSGGQETQYF. The CDR3 DNA is TGTGCCAGCAGCTCCGGGGGGCAGGAGACCCAGTACTTC. The variable domain in full, completed from reference TRBV11-2 and TRBJ2-5, reads EAGVAQSPRYKIIEKRQSVAFWCNPISGHATLYWYQQILGQGPKLLIQFQNNGVVDDSQLPKDRFSAERLKGVDSTLKIQPAKLEDSAVYLCASSSGGQETQYFGPGTRLLVL.

As concerns this clonotype: No DNA is shown, since the ends of the CDR3 on it are uncertain; the CDR3 is the one TCRdb lists. The CDR3: CSVGSGSGTEYF. The rearrangement joins TRBV29-1 to TRBJ2-7; the table assigns TRBD2, which was not confirmed against the DNA. CDR1 and CDR2 from the germline V gene are SQVTM and ANQGSEA. Inclusive of both ends, the CDR3 amounts to 12 amino acids.

CDR3: CSARETSGGFRETQYF. The CDR3 nucleotides read TGCAGTGCTAGAGAGACCAGCGGGGGCTTTAGAGAGACCCAGTACTTC. V usage is TRBV20-1 and J usage is TRBJ2-5, with 8 positions matching TRBD2. The V and J ends lost 0 bases and 4 bases, in that order; junction bases with no gene match: 10. The CDR3 totals 16 residues. Germline assignment: CDR1 DFQATT and CDR2 SNEGSKA (reference sequence).

This clonotype was observed once. This CDR3 reads CASSLTGGAVFEQYF. DNA for the CDR3: TGTGCCAGCAGCCTGACGGGGGGCGCAGTATTCGAGCAGTACTTC. The chain joins TRBV7-6 to TRBJ2-7, with a weak D call TRBD2 (7 bases). CDR1 and CDR2 from the germline V gene are SGHVS and FNYEAQ. V dropped 5 bases and J dropped 6 bases, with 20 bases sitting between them. The CDR3 is 15 residues long.

This clonotype was seen a single time. V is TRBV15 and J is TRBJ1-6; D perhaps matches TRBD1 (5 bases). The CDR3 runs 15 residues. From germline, CDR1 is LNHNV and CDR2 YYDKDF (reference sequence). V lost 3 bases to trimming and J lost 6 bases, with 12 bases between them. This CDR3 reads CATSRDPGLNSPLHF. CDR3 DNA sequence: TGTGCCACCAGCAGGGATCCGGGACTTAATTCACCCCTCCACTTT. Together with reference TRBV15 and TRBJ1-6, the CDR3 gives the full variable domain: DAMVIQNPRYQVTQFGKPVTLSCSQTLNHNVMYWYQQKSSQAPKLLFHYYDKDFNNEADTPDNFQSRRPNTSFCFLDIRSPGLGDTAMYLCATSRDPGLNSPLHFGNGTRLTVT.

The chain couples TRBV29-1 to TRBJ1-2; no clear D gene. Trimming removed 3 bases from V and 7 bases from J, with 12 bases in between. The CDR3 covers 12 residues. The germline CDR1 and CDR2 sequences are SQVTM and ANQGSEA. This CDR3 reads CSVDGQVAGYTF. The DNA for the CDR3 is TGCAGCGTTGATGGTCAGGTCGCTGGCTACACCTTC.

The rearrangement links TRBV6-2 or TRBV6-3 to TRBJ2-5; the match to TRBD2 covers 11 bases. Germline V gives CDR1 MNHEY, CDR2 SVGEGT. CDR3 size: 15 residues. Trimming at V came to 4 bases and at J to 2 bases, leaving 3 bases not matched to a gene. In nucleotides, the CDR3 is TGTGCCAGCAGTTCGGGACTAGCGGTTCAAGAGACCCAGTACTTC. Its protein is CASSSGLAVQETQYF.

The CDR3 DNA is TGCAGCGTTGTAGCAGGGACGAGCAATCAGCCCCAGCATTTT. Translating gives CSVVAGTSNQPQHF. The chain couples TRBV29-1 to TRBJ1-5; TRBD1 might be the D (5 bases). V lost 4 bases to trimming and J lost 1 base, with 11 bases between them. The germline gives CDR1 SQVTM, CDR2 ANQGSEA. This CDR3 has 14 amino acids. Full variable domain (rest looked up from reference TRBV29-1 and TRBJ1-5): SAVISQKPSRDICQRGTSLTIQCQVDSQVTMMFWYRQQPGQSLTLIATANQGSEATYESGFVIDKFPISRPNLTFSTLTVSNMSPEDSSIYLCSVVAGTSNQPQHFGDGTRLSIL.

The V gene is TRBV2, the J gene TRBJ2-1; D is uncertain. Germline CDR1 SNHLY, CDR2 FYNNEI. The CDR3 consists of 12 residues. Trimming took 4 bases from V and 1 from J, leaving 2 bases between them. DNA for the CDR3: TGTGCCAGCAGTGGTTCCTACAATGAGCAGTTCTTC. Protein: CASSGSYNEQFF.

The CDR3 here is CASSMGQSTNEKLFF. The CDR3 DNA follows: TGCGCCAGCAGCATGGGACAGTCAACTAATGAAAAACTGTTTTTT. The rearrangement uses TRBV5-1 and TRBJ1-4; 7 bases are a match to TRBD1. The CDR3 is made up of 15 amino acids. Germline assignment: CDR1 SGHRS and CDR2 YFSETQ. J gave up 0 bases and V 4 bases, and 3 bases lay outside the gene matches.

This clonotype was counted between two and nine times. V gene TRBV6-4 combines with J gene TRBJ2-5, with 12 bases that match TRBD2. The J segment lost 4 bases and the V segment lost 4 bases, leaving 1 base of the junction unmatched. From germline, CDR1 is MRHNA and CDR2 SNTAGT. This CDR3 contains 14 residues. CDR3 DNA sequence: TGTGCCAGCAGTGGGACTAGCGGGGCAGAGACCCAGTACTTC. Amino acids: CASSGTSGAETQYF.

This rearrangement joins TRBV6-2 or TRBV6-3 to TRBJ2-7; D not certain. V lost 2 bases and J lost 6, with 5 bases in between. This CDR3 has 11 residues. Germline V gene data show CDR1 as MNHEY and CDR2 as SVGEGT. DNA of the CDR3: TGTGCCAGCAGTTACCCTACCGAGCAGTACGTC. This sequence encodes CASSYPTEQYV.

The V call is TRBV9, the J call TRBJ2-2, with D perhaps TRBD2 (6 bases). The ends were cut back, 4 bases at V and 6 bases at J, with 16 bases in the middle. The CDR3 has 15 amino acids. The germline V gene encodes CDR1 SGDLS and CDR2 YYNGEE. CDR3 bases: TGTGCCAGCAGCCCTCAGGGCGGAGGGGCCGGGGAGCTGTTTTTT. Its protein is CASSPQGGGAGELFF.

This clonotype was counted a single time. Given a much more abundant clone one base away, this may be a read error. This is likely a read error, given that the CDR3 carries no conserved phenylalanine or tryptophan at its end. The chain has TRBV6-5 and TRBJ1-2, with 10 positions matching TRBD1. CDR1 is MNHEY, CDR2 SVGAGI, per germline. The CDR3 is 14 amino acids. With 3 bases clipped from V and 4 bases from J, the junction kept 2 bases outside the gene matches. DNA of the CDR3: TGTGCCAGCAGTTATGGGACAGGGGCCTATGGCTACACCCTC. It yields the protein CASSYGTGAYGYTL.